Listed below are T cell receptor beta chains from one sample, sequenced in a study of T cells after posttransplantation cyclophosphamide. Here immunoSEQ multiplex PCR was the method, and the copy in TCRdb shows in-frame clones only, minus some. The sample yields about 10,000 clones, roughly 98% seen once. The specimen sequenced was naive CD8+ T cells sorted from PBMCs. These receptors all stem from a man between 50 and 59 years old in good health, CMV-negative, and a related stem cell transplant donor. The CDR3 runs from the conserved cysteine through the conserved F or W. Each record gives: V gene, clone size, J gene, D gene, CDR3 protein, CDR3 DNA. The D gene is left open where the match is weak. Some rows have no size entry. The others give once, few or many, or a class for an expanded clone.

v_call: TRBV27; clone_size: -; j_call: TRBJ2-7; d_call: TRBD1; cdr3_aa: CASSLLTPGTESYEQYF; cdr3_nt: TGTGCCAGCAGTTTACTCACCCCAGGGACAGAATCGTACGAGCAGTACTTC
v_call: TRBV9; clone_size: -; j_call: TRBJ1-5; d_call: -; cdr3_aa: CASSASGTPNQPQHF; cdr3_nt: TGTGCCAGCAGCGCTTCGGGGACACCAAATCAGCCCCAGCATTTT
v_call: TRBV19; clone_size: -; j_call: TRBJ2-7; d_call: TRBD1; cdr3_aa: CASSSGQGAYEQYF; cdr3_nt: TGTGCCAGTAGTTCGGGACAGGGGGCCTACGAGCAGTACTTC
v_call: TRBV25-1; clone_size: once; j_call: TRBJ2-5; d_call: -; cdr3_aa: CASTEGGSETQYF; cdr3_nt: TGTGCCAGCACGGAGGGAGGCTCAGAGACCCAGTACTTC
v_call: TRBV7-8; clone_size: -; j_call: TRBJ2-6; d_call: TRBD1; cdr3_aa: CASSPIVGEWGQSSGANVLTF; cdr3_nt: TGTGCCAGCAGCCCCATAGTGGGGGAATGGGGACAGTCCTCTGGGGCCAACGTCCTGACTTTC
v_call: TRBV6-5; clone_size: -; j_call: TRBJ1-4; d_call: -; cdr3_aa: CASSYRSNDEKLFF; cdr3_nt: TGTGCCAGCAGTTATCGGAGTAATGACGAAAAACTGTTTTTT
v_call: TRBV27; clone_size: -; j_call: TRBJ2-7; d_call: TRBD1; cdr3_aa: CASSLTGGGPYEQYF; cdr3_nt: TGTGCCAGCAGCCTGACAGGGGGCGGTCCCTACGAGCAGTACTTC
v_call: TRBV19; clone_size: -; j_call: TRBJ1-1; d_call: -; cdr3_aa: CASSIDLDRNTEAFF; cdr3_nt: TGTGCCAGTAGTATAGATCTTGACAGAAACACTGAAGCTTTCTTT
v_call: TRBV7-2; clone_size: -; j_call: TRBJ1-2; d_call: -; cdr3_aa: CASSSGWDYGYTF; cdr3_nt: TGTGCCAGCAGCTCAGGGTGGGACTATGGCTACACCTTC
v_call: TRBV7-9; clone_size: -; j_call: TRBJ1-4; d_call: -; cdr3_aa: CASSLARGQNEKLFF; cdr3_nt: TGTGCCAGCAGCTTAGCGAGAGGACAGAACGAAAAACTGTTTTTT
v_call: TRBV27; clone_size: -; j_call: TRBJ2-1; d_call: TRBD2; cdr3_aa: CASSAILAGGHNEQFF; cdr3_nt: TGTGCCAGCAGTGCTATCCTAGCGGGGGGCCACAATGAGCAGTTCTTC
v_call: TRBV4-2; clone_size: -; j_call: TRBJ2-7; d_call: TRBD2; cdr3_aa: CASSQNGLAPSYEQYF; cdr3_nt: TGTGCCAGCAGCCAAAACGGACTAGCGCCGTCCTACGAGCAGTACTTC
v_call: TRBV9; clone_size: once; j_call: TRBJ1-1; d_call: TRBD1; cdr3_aa: CASSSRAGTANTEAFF; cdr3_nt: TGTGCCAGCAGCTCAAGAGCCGGGACAGCGAACACTGAAGCTTTCTTT
v_call: TRBV15; clone_size: -; j_call: TRBJ1-1; d_call: -; cdr3_aa: CATSRRNRALKNTEAFF; cdr3_nt: TGTGCCACCAGCAGACGTAACAGGGCCCTTAAGAACACTGAAGCTTTCTTT
v_call: TRBV4-1; clone_size: once; j_call: TRBJ1-1; d_call: -; cdr3_aa: CASSPNQMNTEAFF; cdr3_nt: TGCGCCAGCAGCCCGAATCAGATGAACACTGAAGCTTTCTTT
v_call: TRBV27; clone_size: -; j_call: TRBJ2-7; d_call: TRBD1; cdr3_aa: CASSLDRETYEQYF; cdr3_nt: TGTGCCAGCAGTTTGGACAGGGAAACCTACGAGCAGTACTTC
v_call: TRBV13; clone_size: -; j_call: TRBJ2-3; d_call: TRBD2; cdr3_aa: CASSFPLAGADTQYF; cdr3_nt: TGTGCCAGCAGCTTCCCTCTAGCGGGGGCTGATACGCAGTATTTT
v_call: TRBV9; clone_size: -; j_call: TRBJ1-1; d_call: -; cdr3_aa: CASSVGSGRTEAFF; cdr3_nt: TGTGCCAGCAGCGTAGGCTCAGGGAGGACTGAAGCTTTCTTT
v_call: TRBV9; clone_size: once; j_call: TRBJ1-4; d_call: -; cdr3_aa: CASSPSLTTNEKLFF; cdr3_nt: TGTGCCAGCTCCCCGTCGTTAACAACTAATGAAAAACTGTTTTTT
v_call: TRBV4-3; clone_size: -; j_call: TRBJ1-1; d_call: TRBD1; cdr3_aa: CASSQDRDYTAEAFF; cdr3_nt: TGCGCCAGCAGCCAGGACAGGGATTACACTGCTGAAGCTTTCTTT
v_call: TRBV18; clone_size: -; j_call: TRBJ2-5; d_call: TRBD1; cdr3_aa: CASSLNRGIQQETQYF; cdr3_nt: TGTGCCAGCTCACTAAACAGGGGTATTCAACAAGAGACCCAGTACTTC
v_call: TRBV7-9; clone_size: -; j_call: TRBJ2-3; d_call: -; cdr3_aa: CASSPSRGASTDTQYF; cdr3_nt: TGTGCCAGCAGCCCATCGCGGGGAGCTAGCACAGATACGCAGTATTTT
v_call: TRBV27; clone_size: -; j_call: TRBJ2-7; d_call: -; cdr3_aa: CASSKRNSHEQYF; cdr3_nt: TGTGCCAGCAGTAAACGAAATTCCCACGAGCAGTACTTC
v_call: TRBV4-1; clone_size: -; j_call: TRBJ2-1; d_call: TRBD1; cdr3_aa: CASRESQGALYNEQFF; cdr3_nt: TGCGCCAGCAGAGAATCACAGGGGGCGCTCTACAATGAGCAGTTCTTC
v_call: TRBV7-2; clone_size: -; j_call: TRBJ2-3; d_call: -; cdr3_aa: CASSLGALKGPRSTDTQYF; cdr3_nt: TGTGCCAGCAGCTTAGGGGCCCTAAAGGGGCCGAGAAGCACAGATACGCAGTATTTT
v_call: TRBV13; clone_size: -; j_call: TRBJ2-7; d_call: TRBD1; cdr3_aa: CASSLGQGVLDEQYF; cdr3_nt: TGTGCCAGCAGCTTAGGGCAGGGGGTATTGGACGAGCAGTACTTC
v_call: TRBV7-2; clone_size: -; j_call: TRBJ2-3; d_call: -; cdr3_aa: CASTAGDTSTDTQYF; cdr3_nt: TGTGCCAGCACGGCGGGGGACACTAGCACAGATACGCAGTATTTT
v_call: TRBV4-1; clone_size: -; j_call: TRBJ1-1; d_call: TRBD1; cdr3_aa: CASSQDGQATEAFF; cdr3_nt: TGCGCCAGCAGCCAAGATGGACAGGCCACTGAAGCTTTCTTT
v_call: TRBV2; clone_size: few; j_call: TRBJ1-1; d_call: TRBD1; cdr3_aa: CAGRQGMNTEAFF; cdr3_nt: TGTGCCGGCAGACAGGGAATGAACACTGAAGCTTTCTTT
v_call: TRBV18; clone_size: -; j_call: TRBJ2-3; d_call: TRBD2; cdr3_aa: CASSPSRGDTDTQYF; cdr3_nt: TGTGCCAGCTCACCATCGCGGGGGGACACAGATACGCAGTATTTT
v_call: TRBV7-2; clone_size: -; j_call: TRBJ2-5; d_call: TRBD1; cdr3_aa: CASSPWDREETQYF; cdr3_nt: TGTGCCAGCAGCCCTTGGGACAGGGAGGAGACCCAGTACTTC
v_call: TRBV13; clone_size: -; j_call: TRBJ2-2; d_call: TRBD1; cdr3_aa: CASSFNPGQGINTGELFF; cdr3_nt: TGTGCCAGCAGCTTTAACCCAGGACAGGGAATAAACACCGGGGAGCTGTTTTTT
v_call: TRBV27; clone_size: -; j_call: TRBJ2-1; d_call: -; cdr3_aa: CASSLGGPRGEQFF; cdr3_nt: TGTGCCAGCAGTCTAGGGGGACCTCGGGGTGAGCAGTTCTTC
v_call: TRBV6-5; clone_size: -; j_call: TRBJ1-2; d_call: -; cdr3_aa: CASSYSAQGNGYTF; cdr3_nt: TGTGCCAGCAGTTACTCCGCACAGGGAAATGGCTACACCTTC
v_call: TRBV9; clone_size: -; j_call: TRBJ1-2; d_call: TRBD1; cdr3_aa: CASSGNRGASYGYTF; cdr3_nt: TGTGCCAGCAGCGGAAACAGGGGCGCAAGCTATGGCTACACCTTC
v_call: TRBV9; clone_size: -; j_call: TRBJ1-2; d_call: TRBD1; cdr3_aa: CASSVYRGADLANYGYTF; cdr3_nt: TGTGCCAGCAGCGTCTACAGGGGCGCGGACTTAGCTAACTATGGCTACACCTTC
v_call: TRBV9; clone_size: -; j_call: TRBJ2-1; d_call: -; cdr3_aa: CASSVTGDSYNEQFF; cdr3_nt: TGTGCCAGCAGCGTAACGGGAGATTCCTACAATGAGCAGTTCTTC